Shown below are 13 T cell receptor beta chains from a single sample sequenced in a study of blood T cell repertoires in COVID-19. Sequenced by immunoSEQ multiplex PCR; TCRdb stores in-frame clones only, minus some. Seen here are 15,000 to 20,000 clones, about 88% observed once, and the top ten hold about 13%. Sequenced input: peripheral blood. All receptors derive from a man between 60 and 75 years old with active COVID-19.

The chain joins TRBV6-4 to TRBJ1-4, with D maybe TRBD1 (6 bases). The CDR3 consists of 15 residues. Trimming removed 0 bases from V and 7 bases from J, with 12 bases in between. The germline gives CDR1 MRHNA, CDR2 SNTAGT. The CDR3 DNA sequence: TGTGCCAGCAGTGACTCTCCAGGGGCGGGTGAAAAACTGTTTTTT. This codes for CASSDSPGAGEKLFF.

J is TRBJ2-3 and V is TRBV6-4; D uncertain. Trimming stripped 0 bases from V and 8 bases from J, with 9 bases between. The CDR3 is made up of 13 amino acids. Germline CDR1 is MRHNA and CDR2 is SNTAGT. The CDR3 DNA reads TGTGCCAGCAGTGACTCCCAGCGAGGTACGCAGTATTTT. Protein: CASSDSQRGTQYF.

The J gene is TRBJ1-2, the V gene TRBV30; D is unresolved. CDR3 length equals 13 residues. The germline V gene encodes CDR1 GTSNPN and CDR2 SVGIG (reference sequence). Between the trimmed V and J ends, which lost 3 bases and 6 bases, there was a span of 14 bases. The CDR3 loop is CAWRPNDIDGYTF. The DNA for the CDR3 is TGTGCCTGGAGGCCGAATGACATAGATGGCTACACCTTC.

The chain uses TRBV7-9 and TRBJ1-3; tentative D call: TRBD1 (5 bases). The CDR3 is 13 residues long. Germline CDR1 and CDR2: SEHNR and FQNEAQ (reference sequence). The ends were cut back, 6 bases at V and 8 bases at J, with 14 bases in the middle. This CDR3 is CASRPSGRDTIYF. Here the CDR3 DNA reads TGTGCCAGCAGACCCTCAGGGAGGGACACCATATATTTT.

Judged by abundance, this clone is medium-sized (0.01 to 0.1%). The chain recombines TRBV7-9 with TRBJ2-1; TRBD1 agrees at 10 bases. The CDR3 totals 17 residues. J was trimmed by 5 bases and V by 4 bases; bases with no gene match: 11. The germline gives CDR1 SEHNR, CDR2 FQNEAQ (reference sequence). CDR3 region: CASSSSPWDRGNNEQFF. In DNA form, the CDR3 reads TGTGCCAGCAGCTCCTCCCCTTGGGACAGGGGCAACAATGAGCAGTTCTTC.

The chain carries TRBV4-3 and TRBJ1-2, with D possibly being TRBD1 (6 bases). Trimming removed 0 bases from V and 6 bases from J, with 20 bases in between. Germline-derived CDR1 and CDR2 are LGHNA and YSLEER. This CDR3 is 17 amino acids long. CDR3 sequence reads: CASSQDPTSQGWNGYTF. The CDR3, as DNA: TGCGCCAGCAGCCAAGATCCGACATCACAGGGCTGGAATGGCTACACCTTC.

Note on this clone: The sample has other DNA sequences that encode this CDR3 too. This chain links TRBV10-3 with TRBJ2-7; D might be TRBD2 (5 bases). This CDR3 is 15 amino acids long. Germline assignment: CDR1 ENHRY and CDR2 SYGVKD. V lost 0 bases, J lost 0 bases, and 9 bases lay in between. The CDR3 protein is CAISESGSGSYEQYF. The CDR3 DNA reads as TGTGCCATCAGTGAGTCGGGAAGCGGCTCCTACGAGCAGTACTTC.

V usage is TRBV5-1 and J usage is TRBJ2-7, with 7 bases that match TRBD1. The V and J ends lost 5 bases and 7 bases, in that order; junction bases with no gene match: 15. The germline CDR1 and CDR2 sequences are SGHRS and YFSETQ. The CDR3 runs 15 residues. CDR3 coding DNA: TGCGCCAGCAGTCGGGACAGACCTACCTCGGGGGAGCAGTACTTC. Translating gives CASSRDRPTSGEQYF.

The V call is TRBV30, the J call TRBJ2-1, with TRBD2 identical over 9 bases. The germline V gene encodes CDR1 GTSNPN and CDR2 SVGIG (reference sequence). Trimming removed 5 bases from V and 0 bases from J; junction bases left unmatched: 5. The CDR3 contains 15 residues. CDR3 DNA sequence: TGTGCCTGGTCCCTAGCGGGGAGCTCCTACAATGAGCAGTTCTTC. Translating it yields CAWSLAGSSYNEQFF.

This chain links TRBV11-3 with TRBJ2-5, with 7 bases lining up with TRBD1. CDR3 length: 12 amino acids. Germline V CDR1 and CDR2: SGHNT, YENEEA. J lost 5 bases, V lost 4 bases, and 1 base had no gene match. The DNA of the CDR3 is TGTGCCAGCAGCTCGGACAGGGAGACCCAGTACTTC. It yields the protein CASSSDRETQYF. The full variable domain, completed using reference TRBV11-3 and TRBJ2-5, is EAGVVQSPRYKIIEKKQPVAFWCNPISGHNTLYWYLQNLGQGPELLIRYENEEAVDDSQLPKDRFSAERLKGVDSTLKIQPAELGDSAVYLCASSSDRETQYFGPGTRLLVL.

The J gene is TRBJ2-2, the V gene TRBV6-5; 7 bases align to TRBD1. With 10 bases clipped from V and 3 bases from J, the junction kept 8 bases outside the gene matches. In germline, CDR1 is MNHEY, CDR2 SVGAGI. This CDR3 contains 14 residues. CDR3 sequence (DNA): TGTGCCACCCCTCGCGGACAGGACACCGGGGAGCTGTTTTTT. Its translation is CATPRGQDTGELFF.

DNA for the CDR3: TGTGCCAGCAGCCAAGAACGGGTTTCACCCCTCCACTTT. Translated, it gives CASSQERVSPLHF. This chain links TRBV4-2 with TRBJ1-6, with D unresolved. There are 13 residues in the CDR3. Germline assignment: CDR1 LGHNA and CDR2 YNFKEQ. V was cut by 0 bases and J by 9 bases, with 6 bases left in between.

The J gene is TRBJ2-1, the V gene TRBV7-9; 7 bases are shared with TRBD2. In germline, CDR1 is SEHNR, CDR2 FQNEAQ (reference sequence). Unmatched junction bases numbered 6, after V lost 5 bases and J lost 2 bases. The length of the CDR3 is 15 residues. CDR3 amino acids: CASSLSGQTYNEQFF. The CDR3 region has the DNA TGTGCCAGCAGCCTTAGCGGGCAAACCTACAATGAGCAGTTCTTC.